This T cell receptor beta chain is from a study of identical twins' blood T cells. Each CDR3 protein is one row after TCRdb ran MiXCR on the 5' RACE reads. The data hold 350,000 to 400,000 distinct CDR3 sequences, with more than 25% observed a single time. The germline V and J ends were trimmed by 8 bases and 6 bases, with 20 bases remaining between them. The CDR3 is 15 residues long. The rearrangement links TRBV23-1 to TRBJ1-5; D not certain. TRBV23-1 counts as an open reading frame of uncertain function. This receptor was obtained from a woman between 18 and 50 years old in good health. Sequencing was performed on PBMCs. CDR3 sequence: CASSERALVGQPQHF. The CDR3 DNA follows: TGCGCCAGCTCCGAACGGGCCCTGGTGGGTCAGCCCCAGCATTTT.